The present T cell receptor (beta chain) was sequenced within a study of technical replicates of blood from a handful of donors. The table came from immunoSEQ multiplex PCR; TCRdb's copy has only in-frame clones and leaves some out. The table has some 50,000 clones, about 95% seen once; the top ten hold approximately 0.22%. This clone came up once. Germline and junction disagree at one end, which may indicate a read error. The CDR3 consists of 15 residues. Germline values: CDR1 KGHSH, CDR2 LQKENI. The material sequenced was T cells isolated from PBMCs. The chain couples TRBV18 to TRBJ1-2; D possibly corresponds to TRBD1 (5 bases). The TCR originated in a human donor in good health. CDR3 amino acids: CASSPQEPRNYGYTF. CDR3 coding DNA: TGTGCCAGCTCCCCACAGGAGCCGAGAAACTATGGCTACACCTTC.